These 20 T cell receptor beta chains were all obtained from the same sample, sequenced in a study of T cell responses to AZD1222 COVID-19 vaccine. Sequencing used immunoSEQ multiplex PCR; TCRdb keeps in-frame clones, though not all of them. The sample carries under 100,000 clones, about 90% recorded once. The source material was peripheral blood, sampled on day 0 of MenACWY control vaccination. The receptors stem from an adult in good health.

V and J are TRBV15 and TRBJ1-5, with 10 positions matching TRBD1. CDR1 LNHNV and CDR2 YYDKDF come from the germline V gene (reference sequence). The V segment lost 2 bases and the J segment 6 bases; nucleotides outside the gene matches: 7. The CDR3 consists of 16 residues. The CDR3 DNA reads TGTGCCACCAGCAGAATCGGGGACAGGGGTGGTCAGCCCCAGCATTTT. It is translated as CATSRIGDRGGQPQHF.

This chain uses TRBV27 with TRBJ1-4; D is unresolved. The CDR3 runs to 14 residues. CDR1 is MNHEY, CDR2 SMNVEV, per germline (reference sequence). V lost 6 bases and J 3 bases, leaving 11 bases between the germline ends. As DNA, the CDR3 is TGTGCCAGCAGCCGGCAAACCTCTAATGAAAAACTGTTTTTT. It encodes CASSRQTSNEKLFF.

The J gene is TRBJ2-1, the V gene TRBV27; 10 bases align to TRBD1. The junction had 9 bases not matched to a gene; V was cut back by 7 bases and J by 3 bases. Germline V gene data show CDR1 as MNHEY and CDR2 as SMNVEV (reference sequence). The CDR3 spans 16 residues. CDR3 in amino acids: CASTPMGTGDYNEQFF. For the CDR3, the DNA is TGTGCCAGCACCCCCATGGGGACAGGGGACTACAATGAGCAGTTCTTC.

This clone appeared a single time. The chain links TRBV4-3 to TRBJ2-5, with TRBD1 identical over 8 bases. V lost 4 bases, J lost 5 bases, and 6 bases stayed unmatched. The CDR3 is made up of 14 amino acids. The V gene's germline CDR1 is LGHNA and CDR2 YSLEER. The CDR3 is CASSPQGAQETQYF. CDR3 sequence (DNA): TGCGCCAGCAGCCCTCAGGGGGCCCAGGAGACCCAGTACTTC.

The genes are TRBV6-2 or TRBV6-3 and TRBJ2-7, with D possibly being TRBD1 or TRBD2 (5 bases each). CDR1 is MNHEY and CDR2 is SVGEGT in the germline V gene. CDR3 length: 13 residues. Between the trimmed V and J ends, which lost 6 bases and 4 bases, there was a span of 13 bases. Written as DNA, the CDR3 is TGTGCCAGCAGCAATGGGGGATTTTACGAGCAGTACTTC. Translating gives CASSNGGFYEQYF.

This clone is a singleton in its sample. The rearrangement joins TRBV28 to TRBJ1-3; no firm D call. With 3 bases removed from V and 6 bases from J, the gap between germline ends came to 6 bases. Germline CDR1 reads MDHEN; CDR2 reads SYDVKM. The CDR3 is 12 amino acids. The CDR3 sequence: CASSFRLNTIYF. For the CDR3, the DNA is TGTGCCAGCAGTTTTCGACTAAACACCATATATTTT.

J is TRBJ2-7 and V is TRBV6-5, with 7 bases that match TRBD1. The CDR3 totals 12 residues. The J segment lost 5 bases and the V segment lost 5 bases, leaving 3 bases of the junction unmatched. CDR1 and CDR2 (germline): MNHEY, SVGAGI. For the CDR3, the DNA is TGTGCCAGCAGTCTCCAGGGGGACGAGCAGTACTTC. This codes for CASSLQGDEQYF.

This rearrangement joins TRBV19 to TRBJ2-5; TRBD1 matches at 9 bases. With 6 bases clipped from V and 5 bases from J, the junction kept 10 bases outside the gene matches. The V gene's germline CDR1 is LNHDA and CDR2 SQIVND (reference sequence). This CDR3 contains 15 residues. CDR3 nucleotides: TGTGCCAGTAGACAGGGACAGGGCGACGTGGAGACCCAGTACTTC. This translates into CASRQGQGDVETQYF.

This clone was seen only a few times. This chain uses TRBV9 with TRBJ2-1, with a tentative D call TRBD1 (6 bases). In germline, CDR1 is SGDLS, CDR2 YYNGEE. V lost 4 bases and J lost 4, with 15 bases in between. CDR3 length: 15 residues. CDR3 nucleotide sequence: TGTGCCAGCAGCTCTCAGGGGTCCTCGTACAATGAGCAGTTCTTC. This translates into CASSSQGSSYNEQFF.

This chain links TRBV2 with TRBJ1-2; 7 bases map to TRBD1. This CDR3 is 12 amino acids long. Germline CDR1 reads SNHLY; CDR2 reads FYNNEI. J lost 4 bases, V lost 6 bases, and 2 bases had no gene match. The CDR3 here is CASSGDSYGYTF. The CDR3 nucleotides read TGTGCCAGCAGCGGGGACAGCTATGGCTACACCTTC.

This chain connects TRBV11-2 to TRBJ2-7, with 8 bases matching TRBD2. The CDR3 totals 15 residues. Germline trimming cut 1 base from V and 3 bases from J; bases unmatched to any gene: 5. The germline CDR1 and CDR2 sequences are SGHAT and FQNNGV. The CDR3 sequence is CASSLGTGGLYEQYF. The CDR3, as DNA: TGTGCCAGCAGCTTAGGGACGGGAGGGCTCTACGAGCAGTACTTC.

The chain uses TRBV4-3 and TRBJ1-1, with 11 bases matching TRBD1. This CDR3 has 16 amino acids. V lost 1 base and J lost 11; bases outside the gene matches: 12. The V gene's germline CDR1 is LGHNA and CDR2 YSLEER. The CDR3 region is CASSQVRTGGGHAAFF. CDR3 nucleotides: TGCGCCAGCAGCCAAGTAAGGACAGGGGGCGGCCACGCGGCTTTCTTT.

The J gene is TRBJ2-1, the V gene TRBV28; D remains unclear. CDR1 and CDR2 (germline): MDHEN, SYDVKM. CDR3 length: 13 residues. The V end was cut by 11 bases, the J end by 2 bases, with 13 bases between. The CDR3 here is CALGGNAYNEQFF. The CDR3 DNA is TGTGCCTTAGGTGGGAATGCCTACAATGAGCAGTTCTTC.

The genes are TRBV6-6 and TRBJ2-1; TRBD1 or TRBD2 may be the D gene (5 bases each). Germline CDR1 MNHNY, CDR2 SVGAGI (reference sequence). V was pared by 9 bases and J by 3 bases, with 15 bases between. The CDR3 extends over 14 amino acids. CDR3 sequence reads: CASFRDGVYNEQFF. In DNA form, the CDR3 reads TGTGCCAGTTTTCGGGACGGGGTCTACAATGAGCAGTTCTTC.

The chain recombines TRBV7-8 with TRBJ1-4; TRBD1 is a possible D gene (5 bases). CDR1 SGHVS and CDR2 FQNEAQ come from the germline V gene. V dropped 0 bases and J dropped 7 bases, with 12 bases sitting between them. This CDR3 comprises 15 residues. CDR3 DNA: TGTGCCAGCAGCTTAGCGGGCAGGGCTGCTGAAAAACTGTTTTTT. Residues: CASSLAGRAAEKLFF.

The chain is built from TRBV19 and TRBJ2-2, with D unresolved. Germline assignment: CDR1 LNHDA and CDR2 SQIVND (reference sequence). Trimming left V 6 bases short and J 0 bases short, with 11 bases between. The CDR3 has 15 amino acids. As DNA, the CDR3 is TGTGCCAGTAGATTCCCAGCGACGAACACCGGGGAGCTGTTTTTT. Translated: CASRFPATNTGELFF.

This chain links TRBV2 with TRBJ1-5, with 7 bases identical to TRBD1. The junction had 4 bases not matched to a gene; V was cut back by 6 bases and J by 5 bases. Germline CDR1 reads SNHLY; CDR2 reads FYNNEI. The CDR3 consists of 13 residues. CDR3 amino acids: CASRDRVDQPQHF. The CDR3 DNA is TGTGCCAGCAGAGACAGGGTCGATCAGCCCCAGCATTTT. Based on the CDR3 plus reference TRBV2 and TRBJ1-5, the full variable domain is EPEVTQTPSHQVTQMGQEVILRCVPISNHLYFYWYRQILGQKVEFLVSFYNNEISEKSEIFDDQFSVERPDGSNFTLKIRSTKLEDSAMYFCASRDRVDQPQHFGDGTRLSIL.

This rearrangement joins TRBV2 to TRBJ2-3, with D possibly TRBD2 on 5 matching bases. This CDR3 has 14 amino acids. V lost 4 bases and J 2 bases, leaving 10 bases between the germline ends. CDR1 and CDR2 (germline): SNHLY, FYNNEI. CDR3 loop: CASSASGFTDTQYF. The CDR3 DNA is TGTGCCAGCAGTGCCAGCGGTTTCACAGATACGCAGTATTTT.

This clone was counted between two and nine times. The chain links TRBV5-8 to TRBJ2-5; 10 bases line up with TRBD1. V trimming: 4 bases; J trimming: 5 bases; junction bases outside the gene matches: 5. This CDR3 has 14 amino acids. Looked up from germline, CDR1 is SGHTS and CDR2 is YDEGEE. Written as DNA, the CDR3 is TGTGCCAGCAGCGATGACAGGGGGCTGGAGACCCAGTACTTC. It translates to CASSDDRGLETQYF. Full variable domain (remainder filled in from reference TRBV5-8 and TRBJ2-5): EAGVTQSPTHLIKTRGQQATLRCSPISGHTSVYWYQQALGLGLQFLLWYDEGEERNRGNFPPRFSGRQFPNYSSELNVNALELEDSALYLCASSDDRGLETQYFGPGTRLLVL.

The chain has TRBV7-2 and TRBJ2-1, with 13 bases identical to TRBD2. The CDR3 is 16 residues long. Germline loops: CDR1 SGHTA, CDR2 FQGNSA. Trimming at V came to 6 bases and at J to 8 bases, leaving 10 bases not matched to a gene. The CDR3 protein is CASSRTSGSGGHEQFF. The CDR3 DNA reads TGTGCCAGCAGTCGGACTAGCGGGAGTGGGGGCCATGAGCAGTTCTTC.